What follows are 22 T cell receptor beta chains derived from one specimen sequenced in a study of technical replicates of blood from several donors. Generated by immunoSEQ multiplex PCR, the TCRdb table keeps only in-frame clones and is missing some. The table records 80,000 to 90,000 clones, less than 95% of them present only once. The sample consisted of T cells isolated from PBMCs. These receptors were taken from a human donor in good health.

The chain recombines TRBV27 with TRBJ2-3; 8 nucleotides match TRBD1. From germline, CDR1 is MNHEY and CDR2 SMNVEV (reference sequence). The J segment lost 4 bases and the V segment lost 2 bases, leaving 5 bases of the junction unmatched. The CDR3 spans 15 residues. CDR3 DNA sequence: TGTGCCAGCAGTTTAGGGCAGGGGGCATCAGATACGCAGTATTTT. This encodes CASSLGQGASDTQYF.

The rearrangement uses TRBV12-5 and TRBJ2-2; D is uncertain. Trimming stripped 0 bases from V and 2 bases from J, with 7 bases between. This CDR3 has 15 amino acids. Germline V gene sequence: CDR1 LGHNT, CDR2 FRNRAP. The CDR3 spells CASGLVLINTGELFF. The CDR3 DNA reads as TGTGCTAGTGGTTTGGTACTAATAAACACCGGGGAGCTGTTTTTT. The full variable domain, with the rest looked up from reference TRBV12-5 and TRBJ2-2, is DARVTQTPRHKVTEMGQEVTMRCQPILGHNTVFWYRQTMMQGLELLAYFRNRAPLDDSGMPKDRFSAEMPDATLATLKIQPSEPRDSAVYFCASGLVLINTGELFFGEGSRLTVL.

The rearrangement uses TRBV4-1 and TRBJ1-5; TRBD1 agrees at 7 bases. Germline V gene sequence: CDR1 MGHRA, CDR2 YSYEKL. The V gene end was trimmed by 3 bases and the J gene end by 2 bases; junction bases not matched to a gene: 7. The CDR3 has 16 residues. CDR3 residues: CASSHKIGQGNQPQHF. The CDR3 DNA follows: TGCGCCAGCAGCCACAAAATAGGACAGGGCAATCAGCCCCAGCATTTT.

The chain couples TRBV4-1 to TRBJ1-5; unclear D gene. The germline CDR1 and CDR2 sequences are MGHRA and YSYEKL. V was clipped by 1 base and J by 3 bases, with 13 bases between them. CDR3 size: 16 residues. The CDR3 sequence: CASSQVGGIFNQPQHF. The CDR3 region has the DNA TGCGCCAGCAGCCAAGTTGGCGGAATCTTCAATCAGCCCCAGCATTTT.

The rearrangement joins TRBV21-1 to TRBJ1-1; the table calls TRBD1, which could not be checked here. TRBV21-1 is annotated as a pseudogene. The CDR3 has 15 residues. The CDR3 DNA reads as TGTGCCAGCAGCAAAGCGGGACAGTTACACACTGAAGCTTTCTTT. Translation: CASSKAGQLHTEAFF.

This clone has a single count. Here the CDR3 reads CSVMARGTEAFF. Here the CDR3 DNA reads TGCAGCGTCATGGCCAGGGGCACTGAAGCTTTCTTT. The chain is built from TRBV29-1 and TRBJ1-1; tentative D call: TRBD1 (6 bases). The ends were cut back, 6 bases at V and 4 bases at J, with 12 bases in the middle. This CDR3 spans 12 amino acids. CDR1 is SQVTM, CDR2 ANQGSEA, per germline.

Only one count was recorded for this clone. CDR3 loop: CASSLPGQGLKLYGYTF. In DNA, the CDR3 is TGTGCCAGCAGTTTACCGGGACAGGGGCTAAAGCTCTATGGCTACACCTTC. The rearrangement joins TRBV28 to TRBJ1-2, with 10 bases identical to TRBD1. CDR3 length: 17 residues. V dropped 2 bases and J dropped 4; count of bases not matched to a gene: 10. Germline CDR1 is MDHEN and CDR2 is SYDVKM.

The chain combines TRBV7-2 with TRBJ2-3, with TRBD2 matching over 10 bases. CDR1 is SGHTA and CDR2 is FQGNSA in the germline V gene. The CDR3 consists of 15 residues. The V and J ends lost 1 base and 5 bases, in that order; junction bases with no gene match: 3. The CDR3 spells CASSLGPSGRDTQYF. DNA of the CDR3: TGTGCCAGCAGCTTAGGGCCTAGCGGGAGAGATACGCAGTATTTT.

The V call is TRBV28, the J call TRBJ1-4, with 9 bases that match TRBD1. Germline CDR1 is MDHEN and CDR2 is SYDVKM. Trimming at V came to 7 bases and at J to 8 bases, leaving 8 bases not matched to a gene. The CDR3 loop spans 14 amino acids. CDR3 sequence reads: CASTKWDRAEKLFF. As DNA, the CDR3 is TGTGCCAGCACCAAATGGGACAGGGCGGAAAAACTGTTTTTT.

The V gene is TRBV19, the J gene TRBJ2-1, with TRBD2 matching over 7 bases. The CDR3 length is 14 residues. With V trimmed by 6 bases and J by 9 bases, 11 bases remained unmatched. CDR1 and CDR2 (germline): LNHDA, SQIVND (reference sequence). CDR3 in amino acids: CASSGSSGGVEQFF. CDR3 DNA sequence: TGTGCCAGTAGCGGGAGCTCTGGGGGGGTTGAGCAGTTCTTC.

The rearrangement joins TRBV7-9 to TRBJ2-1, with a weak D call TRBD2 (5 bases). V was trimmed by 5 bases and J by 2 bases, leaving 16 bases between them. Germline CDR1 reads SEHNR; CDR2 reads FQNEAQ (reference sequence). This CDR3 is 16 amino acids long. CDR3 DNA: TGTGCCAGCAGCCCTCGGGAAATTGAGGCCTACAATGAGCAGTTCTTC. It encodes CASSPREIEAYNEQFF.

CDR3 sequence reads: CASSLQGNGYTF. The CDR3 coding sequence is TGTGCCAGCAGTTTGCAGGGCAATGGCTACACCTTC. The chain links TRBV27 to TRBJ1-2, with D possibly matching TRBD1 (5 bases). Deletions cut 3 bases from V and 6 bases from J, with 8 bases between. This CDR3 contains 12 residues. The germline gives CDR1 MNHEY, CDR2 SMNVEV (reference sequence).

This chain uses TRBV28 with TRBJ1-6, with D possibly being TRBD1 (6 bases). The length of the CDR3 is 16 residues. Germline values: CDR1 MDHEN, CDR2 SYDVKM. Trimming pared 5 bases from V and 9 bases from J, leaving 20 bases between. The CDR3 bases are TGTGCCAGCAGTGACAGGTTTTTCGGGCTTGGTTCACCCCTCCACTTT. Protein: CASSDRFFGLGSPLHF. The full variable domain, its missing parts supplied by reference TRBV28 and TRBJ1-6, is DVKVTQSSRYLVKRTGEKVFLECVQDMDHENMFWYRQDPGLGLRLIYFSYDVKMKEKGDIPEGYSVSREKKERFSLILESASTNQTSMYLCASSDRFFGLGSPLHFGNGTRLTVT.

V and J are TRBV19 and TRBJ2-5, with 10 positions matching TRBD2. Germline V gives CDR1 LNHDA, CDR2 SQIVND (reference sequence). Trimming at V came to 4 bases and at J to 2 bases, leaving 7 bases not matched to a gene. The CDR3 consists of 16 residues. The CDR3 DNA is TGTGCCAGTAGTACACCCCTAGCGGGGGTACAAGAGACCCAGTACTTC. Translating it yields CASSTPLAGVQETQYF.

This chain connects TRBV9 to TRBJ2-1; tentative D call: TRBD2 (5 bases). Germline CDR1 and CDR2: SGDLS and YYNGEE. V was trimmed by 0 bases and J by 9 bases, leaving 16 bases between them. This CDR3 is 15 amino acids long. CDR3 region: CASSVGLARGFEQFF. CDR3 coding DNA: TGTGCCAGCAGCGTAGGGTTAGCCAGAGGGTTTGAGCAGTTCTTC.

This clone was seen more than once but under ten times. V and J are TRBV6-5 and TRBJ1-1; D ambiguous. The V end was cut by 8 bases, the J end by 11 bases, with 15 bases between. CDR3 length equals 11 residues. The V gene's germline CDR1 is MNHEY and CDR2 SVGAGI. CDR3 coding DNA: TGTGCCAGCCGCGGGGTCGAAGGGGCTTTCTTT. This gives the protein CASRGVEGAFF.

The chain couples TRBV5-6 to TRBJ1-4; 7 positions match TRBD1. Germline CDR1 is SGHDT and CDR2 is YYEEEE. Germline trimming cut 3 bases from V and 7 bases from J; bases unmatched to any gene: 6. This CDR3 spans 14 amino acids. CDR3 sequence reads: CASSSQQGGEKLFF. DNA of the CDR3: TGTGCCAGCAGCTCCCAGCAGGGGGGTGAAAAACTGTTTTTT.

The chain employs TRBV7-8 and TRBJ2-1; TRBD1 might be the D (6 bases). CDR3 length: 16 residues. CDR1 SGHVS and CDR2 FQNEAQ come from the germline V gene. V was clipped by 3 bases and J by 0 bases, with 12 bases between them. In DNA form, the CDR3 reads TGTGCCAGCAGCTTGTACAGGGTCGGCTCCTACAATGAGCAGTTCTTC. It is translated as CASSLYRVGSYNEQFF.

This clone was recorded once. Here the CDR3 DNA reads TGTGCCTGCGGGGGTTCCTACACCGGGGAGCTGTTTTTT. Translation gives CACGGSYTGELFF. The chain couples TRBV27 to TRBJ2-2; 7 positions agree with TRBD2. With 11 bases clipped from V and 3 bases from J, the junction kept 6 bases outside the gene matches. The germline gives CDR1 MNHEY, CDR2 SMNVEV (reference sequence). The CDR3 spans 13 residues.

V is TRBV2 and J is TRBJ2-3; TRBD2 is a possible D gene (7 bases). This CDR3 contains 15 residues. With 5 bases removed from V and 3 bases from J, the gap between germline ends came to 15 bases. Looked up from germline, CDR1 is SNHLY and CDR2 is FYNNEI. The CDR3 sequence is CASSPVGGATDTQYF. The CDR3 nucleotides read TGTGCCAGCAGTCCCGTAGGGGGGGCAACAGATACGCAGTATTTT.

The chain employs TRBV5-5 and TRBJ1-4; no clear D gene. Between the trimmed V and J ends, which lost 1 base and 0 bases, there was a span of 13 bases. CDR1 is SGHKS and CDR2 is YYEKEE in the germline V gene (reference sequence). This CDR3 spans 17 amino acids. The CDR3 loop reads CASSLFPQRATNEKLFF. In nucleotides, the CDR3 is TGTGCCAGCAGCTTGTTTCCGCAGCGCGCAACTAATGAAAAACTGTTTTTT. The whole variable domain, filled in from reference TRBV5-5 and TRBJ1-4, reads DAGVTQSPTHLIKTRGQQVTLRCSPISGHKSVSWYQQVLGQGPQFIFQYYEKEERGRGNFPDRFSARQFPNYSSELNVNALLLGDSALYLCASSLFPQRATNEKLFFGSGTQLSVL.

In nucleotides, the CDR3 is TGCAGCGTTGAAGGTTGGGTCAGGGGAAGGGGTGGCTACACCTTC. Translating gives CSVEGWVRGRGGYTF. The J gene is TRBJ1-2, the V gene TRBV29-1, with D possibly TRBD1 on 6 matching bases. The V end lost 1 base, the J end lost 7 bases, and 19 bases lay between the germline ends. The CDR3 covers 15 residues. Germline CDR1 and CDR2: SQVTM and ANQGSEA.